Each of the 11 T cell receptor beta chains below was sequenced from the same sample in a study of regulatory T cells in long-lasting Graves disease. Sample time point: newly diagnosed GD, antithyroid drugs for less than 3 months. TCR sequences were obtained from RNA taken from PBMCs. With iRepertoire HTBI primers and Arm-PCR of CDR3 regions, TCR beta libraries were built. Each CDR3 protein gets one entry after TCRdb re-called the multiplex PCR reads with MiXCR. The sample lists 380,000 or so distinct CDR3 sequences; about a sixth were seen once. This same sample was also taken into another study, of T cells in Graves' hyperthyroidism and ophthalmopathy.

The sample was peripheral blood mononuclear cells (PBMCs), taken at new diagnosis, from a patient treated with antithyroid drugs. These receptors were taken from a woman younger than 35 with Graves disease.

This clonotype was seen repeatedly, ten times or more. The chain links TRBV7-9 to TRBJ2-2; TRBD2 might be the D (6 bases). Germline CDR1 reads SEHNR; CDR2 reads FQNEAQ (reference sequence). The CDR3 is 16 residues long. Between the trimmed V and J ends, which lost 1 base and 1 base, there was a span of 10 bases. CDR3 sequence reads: CASSLEEGLNTGELFF. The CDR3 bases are TGTGCCAGCAGCTTAGAGGAGGGGTTGAACACCGGGGAGCTGTTTTTT.

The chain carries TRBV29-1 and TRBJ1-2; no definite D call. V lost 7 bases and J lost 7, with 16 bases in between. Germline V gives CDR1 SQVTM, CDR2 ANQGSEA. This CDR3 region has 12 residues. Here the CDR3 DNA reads TGCAGCGCATGGGCAATGGAATTTGGCTACACCTTC. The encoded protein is CSAWAMEFGYTF.

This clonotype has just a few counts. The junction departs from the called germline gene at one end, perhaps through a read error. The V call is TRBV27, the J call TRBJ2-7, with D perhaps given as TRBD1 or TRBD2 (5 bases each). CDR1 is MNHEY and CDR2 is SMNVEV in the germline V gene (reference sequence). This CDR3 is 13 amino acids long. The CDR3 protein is CASSWTSLGERYF. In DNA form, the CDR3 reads TGTGCCAGCAGTTGGACCTCATTGGGGGAGCGGTACTTC.

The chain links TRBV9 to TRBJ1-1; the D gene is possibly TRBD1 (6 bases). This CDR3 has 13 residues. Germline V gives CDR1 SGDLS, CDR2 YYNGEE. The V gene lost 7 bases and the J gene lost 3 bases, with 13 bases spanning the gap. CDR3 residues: CASGTLGDTEAFF. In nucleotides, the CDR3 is TGTGCCAGCGGGACACTCGGGGACACTGAAGCTTTCTTT.

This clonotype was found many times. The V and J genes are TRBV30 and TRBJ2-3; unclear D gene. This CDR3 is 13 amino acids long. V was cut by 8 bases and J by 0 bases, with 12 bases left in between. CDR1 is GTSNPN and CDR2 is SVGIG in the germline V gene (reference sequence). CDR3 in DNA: TGTGCCACCAGAGCCACTAGCACAGATACGCAGTATTTT. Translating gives CATRATSTDTQYF.

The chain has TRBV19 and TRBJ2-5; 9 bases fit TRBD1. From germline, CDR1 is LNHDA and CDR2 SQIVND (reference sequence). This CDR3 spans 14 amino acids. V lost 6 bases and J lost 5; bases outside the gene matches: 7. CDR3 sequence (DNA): TGTGCCAGTAGCTTGGACAGGGGATACGAGACCCAGTACTTC. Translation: CASSLDRGYETQYF.

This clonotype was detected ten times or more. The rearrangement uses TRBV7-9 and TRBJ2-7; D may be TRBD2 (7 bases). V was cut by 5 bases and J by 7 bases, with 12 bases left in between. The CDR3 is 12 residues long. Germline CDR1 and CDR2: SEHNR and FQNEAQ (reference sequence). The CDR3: CASSIGGGEQYF. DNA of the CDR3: TGTGCCAGCAGCATAGGGGGGGGGGAGCAGTACTTC.

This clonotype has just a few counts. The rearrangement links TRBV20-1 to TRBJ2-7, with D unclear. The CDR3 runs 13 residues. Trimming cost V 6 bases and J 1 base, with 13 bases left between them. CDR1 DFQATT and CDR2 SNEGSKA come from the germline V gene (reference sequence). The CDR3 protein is CSALDLGSYEQYF. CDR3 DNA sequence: TGCAGTGCCCTCGACCTCGGTTCCTACGAGCAGTACTTC.

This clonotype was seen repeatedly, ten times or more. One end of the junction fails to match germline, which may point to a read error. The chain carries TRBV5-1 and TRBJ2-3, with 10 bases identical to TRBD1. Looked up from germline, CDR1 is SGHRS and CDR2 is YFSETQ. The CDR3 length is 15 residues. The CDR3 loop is CASTQDRGRTDTQYF. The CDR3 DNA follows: TGCGCCAGCACACAAGACAGGGGGCGCACGGATACGCAGTATTTT. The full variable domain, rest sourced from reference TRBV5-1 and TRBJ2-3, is KAGVTQTPRYLIKTRGQQVTLSCSPISGHRSVSWYQQTPGQGLQFLFEYFSETQRNKGNFPGRFSGRQFSNSRSEMNVSTLELGDSALYLCASTQDRGRTDTQYFGPGTRLTVL.

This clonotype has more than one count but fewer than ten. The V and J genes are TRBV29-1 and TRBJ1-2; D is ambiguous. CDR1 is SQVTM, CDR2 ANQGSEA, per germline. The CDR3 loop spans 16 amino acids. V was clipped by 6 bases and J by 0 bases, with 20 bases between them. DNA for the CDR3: TGCAGCGTACTTGGCCGAGCCCAAGTGGCTAACTATGGCTACACCTTC. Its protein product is CSVLGRAQVANYGYTF. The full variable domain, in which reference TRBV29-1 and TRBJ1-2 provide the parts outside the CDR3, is SAVISQKPSRDICQRGTSLTIQCQVDSQVTMMFWYRQQPGQSLTLIATANQGSEATYESGFVIDKFPISRPNLTFSTLTVSNMSPEDSSIYLCSVLGRAQVANYGYTFGSGTRLTVV.

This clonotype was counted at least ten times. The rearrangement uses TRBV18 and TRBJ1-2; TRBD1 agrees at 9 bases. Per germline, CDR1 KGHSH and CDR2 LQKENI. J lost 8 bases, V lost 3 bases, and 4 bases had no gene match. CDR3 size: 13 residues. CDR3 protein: CASSPGQGGGYTF. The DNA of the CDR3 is TGTGCCAGCTCACCGGGACAGGGTGGAGGCTACACCTTC. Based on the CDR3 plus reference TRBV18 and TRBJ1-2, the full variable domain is NAGVMQNPRHLVRRRGQEARLRCSPMKGHSHVYWYRQLPEEGLKFMVYLQKENIIDESGMPKERFSAEFPKEGPSILRIQQVVRGDSAAYFCASSPGQGGGYTFGSGTRLTVV.